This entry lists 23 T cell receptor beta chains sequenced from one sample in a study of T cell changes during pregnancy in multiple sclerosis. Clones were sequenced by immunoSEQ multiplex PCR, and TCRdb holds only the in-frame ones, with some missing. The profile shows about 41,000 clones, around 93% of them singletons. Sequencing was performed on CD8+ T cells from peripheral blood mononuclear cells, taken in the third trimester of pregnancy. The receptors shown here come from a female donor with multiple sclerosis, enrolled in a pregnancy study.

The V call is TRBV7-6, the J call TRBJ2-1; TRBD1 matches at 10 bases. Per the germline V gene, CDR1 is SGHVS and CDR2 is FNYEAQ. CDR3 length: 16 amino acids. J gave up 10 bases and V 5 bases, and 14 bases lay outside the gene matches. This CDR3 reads CASSVDVGTGVREQFF. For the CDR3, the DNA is TGTGCCAGCAGCGTAGATGTAGGGACAGGGGTCCGGGAGCAGTTCTTC.

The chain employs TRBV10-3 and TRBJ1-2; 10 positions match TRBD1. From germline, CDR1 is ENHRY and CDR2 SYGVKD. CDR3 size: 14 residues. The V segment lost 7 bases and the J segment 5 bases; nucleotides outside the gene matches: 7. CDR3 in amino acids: CAINPRDRGYGYTF. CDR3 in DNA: TGTGCCATCAATCCCCGGGACAGGGGATATGGCTACACCTTC.

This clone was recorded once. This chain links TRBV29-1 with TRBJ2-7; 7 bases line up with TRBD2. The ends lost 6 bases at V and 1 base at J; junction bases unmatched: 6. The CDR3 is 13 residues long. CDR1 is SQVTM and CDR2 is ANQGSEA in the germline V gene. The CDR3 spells CSVEAGESYEQYF. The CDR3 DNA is TGCAGCGTAGAGGCGGGAGAGTCCTACGAGCAGTACTTC.

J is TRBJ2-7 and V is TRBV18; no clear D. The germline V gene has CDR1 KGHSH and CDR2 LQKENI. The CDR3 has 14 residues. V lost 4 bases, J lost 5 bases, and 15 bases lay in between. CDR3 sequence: CASSRPGRPHEQYF. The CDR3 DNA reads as TGTGCCAGCTCACGTCCAGGCCGGCCGCACGAGCAGTACTTC.

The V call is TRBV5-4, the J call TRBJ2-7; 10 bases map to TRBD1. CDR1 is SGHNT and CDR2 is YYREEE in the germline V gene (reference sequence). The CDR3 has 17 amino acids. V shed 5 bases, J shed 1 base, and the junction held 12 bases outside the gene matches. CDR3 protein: CASSQGGLGQGSYEQYF. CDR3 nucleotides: TGTGCCAGCAGTCAGGGGGGGCTGGGACAGGGGTCCTACGAGCAGTACTTC.

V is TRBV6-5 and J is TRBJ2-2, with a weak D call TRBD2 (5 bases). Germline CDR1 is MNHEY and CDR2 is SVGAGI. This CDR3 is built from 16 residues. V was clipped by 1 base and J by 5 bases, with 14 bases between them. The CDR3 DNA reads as TGTGCCAGCAGTTACTTATTTCCAGCGGAGACCGGGGAGCTGTTTTTT. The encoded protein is CASSYLFPAETGELFF.

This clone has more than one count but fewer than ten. The CDR3 loop is CASRHREGGQNEKLFF. In nucleotides, the CDR3 is TGTGCCAGCAGACATAGGGAGGGGGGCCAGAATGAAAAACTGTTTTTT. This chain uses TRBV7-9 with TRBJ1-4; D may be TRBD1 (6 bases). Per germline, CDR1 SEHNR and CDR2 FQNEAQ (reference sequence). The V gene lost 6 bases and the J gene lost 5 bases, with 19 bases spanning the gap. CDR3 size: 16 residues.

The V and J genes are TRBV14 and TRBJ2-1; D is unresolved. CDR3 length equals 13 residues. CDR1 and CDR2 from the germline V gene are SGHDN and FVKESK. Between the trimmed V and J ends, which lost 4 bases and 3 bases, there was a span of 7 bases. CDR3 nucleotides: TGTGCCAGCAGCCTAACGAGCTACAATGAGCAGTTCTTC. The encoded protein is CASSLTSYNEQFF.

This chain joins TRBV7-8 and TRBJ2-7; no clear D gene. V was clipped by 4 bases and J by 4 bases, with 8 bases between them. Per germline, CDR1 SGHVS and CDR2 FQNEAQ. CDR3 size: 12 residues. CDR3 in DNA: TGTGCCAGCAGCTCCTTATCTTACGAGCAGTACTTC. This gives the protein CASSSLSYEQYF.

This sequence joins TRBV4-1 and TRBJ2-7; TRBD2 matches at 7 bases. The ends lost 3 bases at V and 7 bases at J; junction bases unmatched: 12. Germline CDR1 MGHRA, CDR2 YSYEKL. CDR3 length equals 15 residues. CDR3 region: CASSQRAGDPLEQYF. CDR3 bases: TGCGCCAGCAGCCAGAGGGCGGGAGATCCTTTGGAGCAGTACTTC.

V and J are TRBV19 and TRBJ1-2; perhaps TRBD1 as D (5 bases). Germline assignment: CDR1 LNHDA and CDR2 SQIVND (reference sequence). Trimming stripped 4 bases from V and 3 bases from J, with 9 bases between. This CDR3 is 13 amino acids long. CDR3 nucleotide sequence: TGTGCCAGTAGTACCCAGGGTGACTATGGCTACACCTTC. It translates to CASSTQGDYGYTF. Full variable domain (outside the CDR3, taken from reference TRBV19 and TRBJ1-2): DGGITQSPKYLFRKEGQNVTLSCEQNLNHDAMYWYRQDPGQGLRLIYYSQIVNDFQKGDIAEGYSVSREKKESFPLTVTSAQKNPTAFYLCASSTQGDYGYTFGSGTRLTVV.

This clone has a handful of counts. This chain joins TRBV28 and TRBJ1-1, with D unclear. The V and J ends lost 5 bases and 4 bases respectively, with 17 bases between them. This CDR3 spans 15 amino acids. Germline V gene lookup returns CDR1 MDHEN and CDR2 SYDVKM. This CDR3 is CASSETLQSGTEAFF. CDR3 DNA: TGTGCCAGCAGTGAGACCCTACAGTCAGGCACTGAAGCTTTCTTT.

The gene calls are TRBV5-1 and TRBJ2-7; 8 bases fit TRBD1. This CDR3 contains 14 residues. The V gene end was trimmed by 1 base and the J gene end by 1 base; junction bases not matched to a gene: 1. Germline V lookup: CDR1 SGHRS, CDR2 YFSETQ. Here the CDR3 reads CASSLRQGSYEQYF. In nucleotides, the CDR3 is TGCGCCAGCAGCTTGAGACAGGGGTCCTACGAGCAGTACTTC. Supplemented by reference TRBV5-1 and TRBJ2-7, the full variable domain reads KAGVTQTPRYLIKTRGQQVTLSCSPISGHRSVSWYQQTPGQGLQFLFEYFSETQRNKGNFPGRFSGRQFSNSRSEMNVSTLELGDSALYLCASSLRQGSYEQYFGPGTRLTVT.

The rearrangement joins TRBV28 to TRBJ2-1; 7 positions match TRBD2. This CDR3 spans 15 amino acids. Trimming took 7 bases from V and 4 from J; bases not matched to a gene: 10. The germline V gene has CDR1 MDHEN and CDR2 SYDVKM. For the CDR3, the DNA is TGTGCCAGCACTTCGAGGCCTAGCGGATACAATGAGCAGTTCTTC. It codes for CASTSRPSGYNEQFF.

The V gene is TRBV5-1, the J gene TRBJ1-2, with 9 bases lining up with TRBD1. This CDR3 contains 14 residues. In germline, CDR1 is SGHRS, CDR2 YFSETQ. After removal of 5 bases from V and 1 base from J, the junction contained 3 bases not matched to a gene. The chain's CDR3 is CASRRQGGNYGYTF. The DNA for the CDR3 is TGCGCCAGCAGGAGACAGGGGGGTAACTATGGCTACACCTTC.

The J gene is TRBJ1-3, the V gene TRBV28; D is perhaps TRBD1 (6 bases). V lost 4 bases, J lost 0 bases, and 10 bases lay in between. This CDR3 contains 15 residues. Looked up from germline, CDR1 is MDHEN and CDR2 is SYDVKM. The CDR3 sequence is CASSWGGGSGNTIYF. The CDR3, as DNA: TGTGCCAGCAGTTGGGGAGGGGGCTCTGGAAACACCATATATTTT.

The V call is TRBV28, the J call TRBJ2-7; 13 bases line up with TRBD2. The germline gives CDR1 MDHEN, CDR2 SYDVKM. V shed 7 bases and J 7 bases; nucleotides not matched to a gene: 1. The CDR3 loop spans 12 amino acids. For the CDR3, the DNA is TGTGCCAGCATGGGACTAGCGGGAGAGCAGTACTTC. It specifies CASMGLAGEQYF.

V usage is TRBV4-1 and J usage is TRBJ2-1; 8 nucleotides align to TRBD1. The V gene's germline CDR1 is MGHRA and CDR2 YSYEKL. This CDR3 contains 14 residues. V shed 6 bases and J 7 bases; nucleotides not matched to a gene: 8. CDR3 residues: CASRASRQGNEQFF. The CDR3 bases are TGCGCCAGCAGAGCCTCACGACAGGGGAATGAGCAGTTCTTC.

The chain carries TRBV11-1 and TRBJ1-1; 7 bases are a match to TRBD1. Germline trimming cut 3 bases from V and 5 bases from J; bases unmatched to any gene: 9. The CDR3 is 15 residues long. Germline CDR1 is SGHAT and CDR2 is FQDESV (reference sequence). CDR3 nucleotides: TGTGCCAGCAGCTTGGCACAGGGGAGTGGAACTGAAGCTTTCTTT. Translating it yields CASSLAQGSGTEAFF.

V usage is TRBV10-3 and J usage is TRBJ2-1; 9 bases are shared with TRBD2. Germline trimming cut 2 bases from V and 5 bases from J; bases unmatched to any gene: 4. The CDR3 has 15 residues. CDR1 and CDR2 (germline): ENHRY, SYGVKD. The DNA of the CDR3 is TGTGCCATCAGTGAGGAAAGGACTAGCGACAATGAGCAGTTCTTC. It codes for CAISEERTSDNEQFF.

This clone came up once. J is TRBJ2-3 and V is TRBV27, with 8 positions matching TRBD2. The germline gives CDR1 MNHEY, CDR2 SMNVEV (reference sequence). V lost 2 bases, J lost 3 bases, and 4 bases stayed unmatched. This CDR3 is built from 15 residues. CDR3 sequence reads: CASSLGGRWTDTQYF. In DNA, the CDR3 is TGTGCCAGCAGTTTAGGCGGGAGGTGGACAGATACGCAGTATTTT.

CDR3 in DNA: TGTGCCAGCAGCTTGACAGGGCCGGCCACTGAAGCTTTCTTT. Protein: CASSLTGPATEAFF. The rearrangement uses TRBV7-9 and TRBJ1-1; 7 nucleotides line up with TRBD1. The length of the CDR3 is 14 residues. The V gene end was trimmed by 3 bases and the J gene end by 4 bases; junction bases not matched to a gene: 5. From germline, CDR1 is SEHNR and CDR2 FQNEAQ (reference sequence).

Here the CDR3 DNA reads TGCAGCGCCGGGACAGGGGTGAACACTGAAGCTTTCTTT. This encodes CSAGTGVNTEAFF. The chain links TRBV29-1 to TRBJ1-1; 10 bases agree with TRBD1. The CDR3 runs to 13 residues. Trimming removed 7 bases from V and 0 bases from J; junction bases left unmatched: 2. The germline V gene has CDR1 SQVTM and CDR2 ANQGSEA.